This TCR beta chain was captured by sequencing in a study of CD8 T cells in Susac syndrome. The sample holds one count of this clonotype. Trimming took 6 bases from V and 7 from J, leaving 12 bases between them. From germline, CDR1 is SGHAT and CDR2 FQDESV (reference sequence). The CDR3 spans 12 residues. High-throughput TCR beta sequencing covered peripheral CD8+ and CD4+ T cells. The CD8+ and CD4+ T cells were negatively isolated, with the TEMRA cells enriched by FACS. RNA, at about 0.45 to 1 ug, was reverse transcribed with random hexamers. Across 54 Vbeta and 13 Jbeta, TCR beta CDR3 was amplified with immunoSEQ multiplex PCR. TCRdb re-derived calls from the immunoSEQ multiplex PCR reads in MiXCR, one entry per CDR3 protein. The sample carries about 210,000 distinct CDR3 sequences, 85% to 95% recorded once.

Sequencing used CD4+ T cells from PBMCs. The TCR was taken from a human donor in good health. This chain uses TRBV11-1 with TRBJ1-1; no reliable D call. The CDR3 spells CASSSEVREAFF. CDR3 in DNA: TGTGCCAGCAGTTCAGAGGTCCGTGAAGCTTTCTTT.